Ten or more counts support the clone carrying this TCR beta chain. Its antigen is unknown. The sample originates from a study of T cells in Graves' hyperthyroidism and ophthalmopathy. Germline CDR1 and CDR2: SNHLY and FYNNEI. This CDR3 is 12 amino acids long. Trimming left V 7 bases short and J 2 bases short, with 8 bases between. Study results and limitations: The model identified upcoming ophthalmopathy a median approximately 6.5 months ahead of onset. Within blood appeared most thyroid clonotypes that had expanded above 0.001. A 13 V-J signature model discriminated ophthalmopathy versus stable hyperthyroidism.

TCR beta CDR3 regions were amplified from RNA. First-round RT-PCR of the TCR CDR3 relied on the HTBI primer set. TCRdb recomputed calls from the multiplex PCR reads with MiXCR, one row per CDR3 protein. The sample holds 600,000 to 700,000 distinct CDR3 sequences, 45% seen once. The rearrangement links TRBV2 to TRBJ1-2; D call uncertain. Sequences were obtained from peripheral blood or thyroid tissue (not recorded which). The receptor's source is an adult man with Graves' disease, either hyperthyroidism or ophthalmopathy (not recorded which). Here the CDR3 reads CASKEQNYGYTF. CDR3 DNA: TGTGCCAGCAAGGAACAGAACTATGGCTACACCTTC.